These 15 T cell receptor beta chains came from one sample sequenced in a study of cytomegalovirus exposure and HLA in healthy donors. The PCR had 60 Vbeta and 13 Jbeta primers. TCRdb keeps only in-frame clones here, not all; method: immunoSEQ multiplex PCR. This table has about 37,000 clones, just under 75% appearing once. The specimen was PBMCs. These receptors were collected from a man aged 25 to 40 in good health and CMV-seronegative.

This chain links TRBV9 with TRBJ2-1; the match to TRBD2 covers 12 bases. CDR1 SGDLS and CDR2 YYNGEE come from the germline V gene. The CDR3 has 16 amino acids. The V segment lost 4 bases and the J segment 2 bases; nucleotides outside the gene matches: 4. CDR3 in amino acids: CASSPRTSGAYNEQFF. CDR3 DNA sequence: TGTGCCAGCAGCCCAAGGACTAGCGGGGCCTACAATGAGCAGTTCTTC.

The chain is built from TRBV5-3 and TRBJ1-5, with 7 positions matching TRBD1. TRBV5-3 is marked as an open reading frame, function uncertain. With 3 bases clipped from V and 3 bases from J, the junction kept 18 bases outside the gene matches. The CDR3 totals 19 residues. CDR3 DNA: TGTGCCAGAAGCTACGACAGGGATGTGGGCTTCAACTTCAATCAGCCCCAGCATTTT. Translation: CARSYDRDVGFNFNQPQHF.

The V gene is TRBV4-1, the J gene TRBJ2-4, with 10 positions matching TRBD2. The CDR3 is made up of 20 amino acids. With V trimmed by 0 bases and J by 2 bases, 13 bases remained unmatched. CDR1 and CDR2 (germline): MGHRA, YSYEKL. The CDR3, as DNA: TGCGCCAGCAGCCAAGATGGCCGAGCGGGGGGGCCAGTGACCAAAAACATTCAGTACTTC. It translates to CASSQDGRAGGPVTKNIQYF.

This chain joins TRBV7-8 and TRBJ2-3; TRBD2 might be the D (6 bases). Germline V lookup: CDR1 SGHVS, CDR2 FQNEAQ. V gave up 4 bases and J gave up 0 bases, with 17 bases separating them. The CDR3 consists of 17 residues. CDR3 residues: CASSSLGGTSSTDTQYF. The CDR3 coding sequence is TGTGCCAGCAGCTCTCTGGGAGGAACTAGCAGCACAGATACGCAGTATTTT.

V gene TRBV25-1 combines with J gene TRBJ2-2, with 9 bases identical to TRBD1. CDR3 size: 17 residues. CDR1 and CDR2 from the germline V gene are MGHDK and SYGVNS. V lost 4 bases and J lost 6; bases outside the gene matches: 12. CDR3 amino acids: CASSGHSGTGSPGELFF. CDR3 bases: TGTGCCAGCAGTGGGCACTCCGGGACAGGGAGCCCCGGGGAGCTGTTTTTT.

CDR3 sequence: CATSRERRSTDTQYF. Here the CDR3 DNA reads TGTGCCACCAGCAGAGAACGGCGGAGCACAGATACGCAGTATTTT. The V call is TRBV15, the J call TRBJ2-3; no clear D gene. Trimming cost V 0 bases and J 0 bases, with 7 bases left between them. The CDR3 totals 15 residues. Per the germline V gene, CDR1 is LNHNV and CDR2 is YYDKDF (reference sequence).

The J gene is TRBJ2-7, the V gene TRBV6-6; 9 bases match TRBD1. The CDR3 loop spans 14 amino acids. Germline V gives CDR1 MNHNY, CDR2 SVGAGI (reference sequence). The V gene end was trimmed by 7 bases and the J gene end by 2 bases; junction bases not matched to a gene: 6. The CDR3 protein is CASTGDRAPYEQYF. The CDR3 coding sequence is TGTGCCAGCACCGGGGACAGGGCACCCTACGAGCAGTACTTC.

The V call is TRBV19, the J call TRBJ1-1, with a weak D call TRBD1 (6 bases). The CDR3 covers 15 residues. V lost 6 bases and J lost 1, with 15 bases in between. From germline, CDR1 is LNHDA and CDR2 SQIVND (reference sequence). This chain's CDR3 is CASRIQPTGNTEAFF. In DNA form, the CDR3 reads TGTGCCAGTAGGATCCAACCGACAGGGAACACTGAAGCTTTCTTT.

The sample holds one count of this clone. The CDR3 here is CASSPGGRPQHF. DNA of the CDR3: TGTGCCAGCAGTCCAGGGGGCCGGCCCCAGCATTTT. The chain joins TRBV28 to TRBJ1-5, with 8 bases identical to TRBD1. The CDR3 totals 12 residues. In germline, CDR1 is MDHEN, CDR2 SYDVKM. The J segment lost 9 bases and the V segment lost 5 bases, leaving 3 bases of the junction unmatched.

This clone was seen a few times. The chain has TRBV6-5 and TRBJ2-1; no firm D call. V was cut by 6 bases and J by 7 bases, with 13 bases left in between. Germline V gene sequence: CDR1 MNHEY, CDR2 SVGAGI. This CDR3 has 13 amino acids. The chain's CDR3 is CASRPTGPNEQFF. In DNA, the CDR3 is TGTGCCAGCAGACCGACGGGTCCGAATGAGCAGTTCTTC.

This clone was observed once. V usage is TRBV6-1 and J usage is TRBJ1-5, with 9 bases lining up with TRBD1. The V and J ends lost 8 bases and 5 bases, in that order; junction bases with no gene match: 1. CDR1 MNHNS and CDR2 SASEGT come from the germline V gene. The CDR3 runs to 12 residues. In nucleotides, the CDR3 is TGTGCCAGCGGACAGGGGTATCAGCCCCAGCATTTT. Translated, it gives CASGQGYQPQHF.

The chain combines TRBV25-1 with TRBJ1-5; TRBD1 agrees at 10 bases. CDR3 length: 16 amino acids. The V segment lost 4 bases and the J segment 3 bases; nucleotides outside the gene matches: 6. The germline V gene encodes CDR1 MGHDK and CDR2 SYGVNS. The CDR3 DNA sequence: TGTGCCAGCAGTGGATCCGGGACAGGGGACAATCAGCCCCAGCATTTT. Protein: CASSGSGTGDNQPQHF. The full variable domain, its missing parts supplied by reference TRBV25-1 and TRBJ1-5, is EADIYQTPRYLVIGTGKKITLECSQTMGHDKMYWYQQDPGMELHLIHYSYGVNSTEKGDLSSESTVSRIRTEHFPLTLESARPSHTSQYLCASSGSGTGDNQPQHFGDGTRLSIL.

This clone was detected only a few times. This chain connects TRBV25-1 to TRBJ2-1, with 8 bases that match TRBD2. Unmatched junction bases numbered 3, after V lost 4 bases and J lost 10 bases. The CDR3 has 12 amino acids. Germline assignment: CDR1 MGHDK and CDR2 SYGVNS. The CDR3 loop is CASSGLAQEQFF. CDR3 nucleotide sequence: TGTGCCAGCAGTGGACTAGCGCAGGAGCAGTTCTTC.

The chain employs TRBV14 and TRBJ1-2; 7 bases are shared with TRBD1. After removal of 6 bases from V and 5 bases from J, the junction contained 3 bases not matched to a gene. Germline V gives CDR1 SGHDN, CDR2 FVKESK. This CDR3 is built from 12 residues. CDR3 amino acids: CASSAQGYGYTF. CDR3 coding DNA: TGTGCCAGCAGTGCACAGGGGTATGGCTACACCTTC.

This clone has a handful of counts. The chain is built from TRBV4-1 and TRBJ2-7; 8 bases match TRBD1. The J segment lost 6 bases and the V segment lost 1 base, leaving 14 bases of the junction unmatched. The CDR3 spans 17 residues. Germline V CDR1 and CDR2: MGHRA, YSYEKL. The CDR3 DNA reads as TGCGCCAGCAGCCAAGGACCGGGCGGACAGGGACGAGGCGAGCAGTACTTC. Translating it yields CASSQGPGGQGRGEQYF.